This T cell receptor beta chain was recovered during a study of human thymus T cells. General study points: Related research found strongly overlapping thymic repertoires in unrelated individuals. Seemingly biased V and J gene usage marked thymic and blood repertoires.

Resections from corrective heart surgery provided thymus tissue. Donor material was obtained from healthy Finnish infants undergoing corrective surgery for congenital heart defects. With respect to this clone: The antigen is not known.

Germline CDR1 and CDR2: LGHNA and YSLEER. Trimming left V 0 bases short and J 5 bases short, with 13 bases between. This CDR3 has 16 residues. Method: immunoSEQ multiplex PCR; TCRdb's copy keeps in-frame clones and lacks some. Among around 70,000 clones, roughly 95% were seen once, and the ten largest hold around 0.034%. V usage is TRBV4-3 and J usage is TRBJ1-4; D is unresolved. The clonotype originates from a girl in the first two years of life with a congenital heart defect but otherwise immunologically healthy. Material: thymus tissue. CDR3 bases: TGCGCCAGCAGCCAAGAGAGGTCCCAGCGCAATGAAAAACTGTTTTTT. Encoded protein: CASSQERSQRNEKLFF.